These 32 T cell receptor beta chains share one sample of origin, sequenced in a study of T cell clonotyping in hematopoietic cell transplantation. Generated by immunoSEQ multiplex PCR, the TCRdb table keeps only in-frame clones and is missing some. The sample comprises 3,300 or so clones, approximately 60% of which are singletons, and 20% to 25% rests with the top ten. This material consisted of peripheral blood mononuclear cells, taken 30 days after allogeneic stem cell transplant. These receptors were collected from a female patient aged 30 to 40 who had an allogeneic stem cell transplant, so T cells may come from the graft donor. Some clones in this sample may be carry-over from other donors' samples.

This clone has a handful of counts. The CDR3 DNA sequence: TGTGCCAGCAGCTTAATAGGGTCGGAGACCCAGTACTTC. Translated: CASSLIGSETQYF. The V gene is TRBV7-3, the J gene TRBJ2-5, with D unresolved. The CDR3 totals 13 residues. V gave up 1 base and J gave up 5 bases, with 8 bases separating them. Germline assignment: CDR1 SGHTA and CDR2 FQGTGA.

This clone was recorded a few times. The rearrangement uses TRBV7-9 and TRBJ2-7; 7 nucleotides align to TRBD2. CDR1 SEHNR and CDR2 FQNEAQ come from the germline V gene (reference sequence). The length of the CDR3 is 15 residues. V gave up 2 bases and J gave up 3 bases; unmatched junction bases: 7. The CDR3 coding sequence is TGTGCCAGCAGCTTAAAAGCGGGACCGGGCTACGAGCAGTACTTC. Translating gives CASSLKAGPGYEQYF.

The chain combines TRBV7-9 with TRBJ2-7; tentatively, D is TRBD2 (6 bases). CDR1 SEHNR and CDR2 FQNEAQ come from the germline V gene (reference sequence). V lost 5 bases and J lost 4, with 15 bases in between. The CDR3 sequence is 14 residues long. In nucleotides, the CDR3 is TGTGCCAGCAGCCTAGGGAGGCATCCATACGAGCAGTACTTC. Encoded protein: CASSLGRHPYEQYF.

The CDR3 is CASGFTGRGNQPQHF. The CDR3 DNA reads as TGTGCTAGTGGTTTCACAGGGAGGGGGAATCAGCCCCAGCATTTT. The genes are TRBV12-5 and TRBJ1-5, with a weak D call TRBD1 (6 bases). The CDR3 sequence is 15 residues long. Trimming left V 3 bases short and J 4 bases short, with 13 bases between. Germline CDR1 and CDR2: LGHNT and FRNRAP.

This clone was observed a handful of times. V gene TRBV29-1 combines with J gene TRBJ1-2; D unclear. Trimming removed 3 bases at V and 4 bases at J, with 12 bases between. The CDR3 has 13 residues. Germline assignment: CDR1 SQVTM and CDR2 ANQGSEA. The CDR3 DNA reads TGCAGCGTTGAGTGGGAATTGAGCTATGGCTACACCTTC. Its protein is CSVEWELSYGYTF.

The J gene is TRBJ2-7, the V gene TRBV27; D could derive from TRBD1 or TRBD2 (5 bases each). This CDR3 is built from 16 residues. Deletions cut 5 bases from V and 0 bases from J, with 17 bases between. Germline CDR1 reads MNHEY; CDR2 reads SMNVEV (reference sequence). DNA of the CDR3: TGTGCCAGCAGTGGCTCCGGGACGGGCCTCTCCTACGAGCAGTACTTC. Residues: CASSGSGTGLSYEQYF.

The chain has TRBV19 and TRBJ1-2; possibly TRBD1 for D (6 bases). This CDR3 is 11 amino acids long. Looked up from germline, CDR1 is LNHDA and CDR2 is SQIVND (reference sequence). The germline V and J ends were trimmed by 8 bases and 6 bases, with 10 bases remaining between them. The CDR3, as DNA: TGTGCCAGTGGACAGACGAATGGCTACACCTTC. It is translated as CASGQTNGYTF.

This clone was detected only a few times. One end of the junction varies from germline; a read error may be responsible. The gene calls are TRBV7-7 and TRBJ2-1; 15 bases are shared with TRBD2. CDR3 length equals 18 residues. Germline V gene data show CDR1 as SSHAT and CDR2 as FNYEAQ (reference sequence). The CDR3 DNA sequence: TGTGCTAGCAGCTTCGGGACTAGCGGGGGGCTAAAGGACAATGAGCAGTTCTTC. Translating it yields CASSFGTSGGLKDNEQFF.

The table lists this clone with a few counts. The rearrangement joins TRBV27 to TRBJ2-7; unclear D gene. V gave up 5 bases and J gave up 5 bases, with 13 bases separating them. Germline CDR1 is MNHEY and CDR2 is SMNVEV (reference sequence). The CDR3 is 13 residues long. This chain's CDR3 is CASSAWLGDEQYF. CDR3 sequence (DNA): TGTGCCAGCAGTGCCTGGCTTGGAGACGAGCAGTACTTC.

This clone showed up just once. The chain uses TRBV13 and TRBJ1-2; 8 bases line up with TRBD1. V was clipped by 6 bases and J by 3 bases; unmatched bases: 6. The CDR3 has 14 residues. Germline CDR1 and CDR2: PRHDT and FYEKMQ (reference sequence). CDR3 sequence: CASSLRDRYYGYTF. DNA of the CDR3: TGTGCCAGCAGTCTCCGGGACAGGTACTATGGCTACACCTTC.

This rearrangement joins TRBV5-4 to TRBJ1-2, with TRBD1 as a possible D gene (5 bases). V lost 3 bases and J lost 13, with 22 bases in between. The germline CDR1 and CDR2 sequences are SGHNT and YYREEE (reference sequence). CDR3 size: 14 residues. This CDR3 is CASSSDQGRGILTF. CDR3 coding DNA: TGTGCCAGCAGCTCCGATCAGGGACGAGGAATTCTCACCTTC.

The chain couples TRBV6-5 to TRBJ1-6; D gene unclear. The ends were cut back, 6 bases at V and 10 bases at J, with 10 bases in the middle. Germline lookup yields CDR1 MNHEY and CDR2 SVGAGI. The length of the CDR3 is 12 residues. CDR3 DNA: TGTGCCAGCAGGGACCGCGGATCACCCCTCCACTTT. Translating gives CASRDRGSPLHF.

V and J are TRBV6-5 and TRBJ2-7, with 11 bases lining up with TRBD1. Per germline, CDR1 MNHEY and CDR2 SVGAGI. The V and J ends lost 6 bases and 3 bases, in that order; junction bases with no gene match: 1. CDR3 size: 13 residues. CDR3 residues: CASRGTGGYEQYF. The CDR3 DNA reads TGTGCCAGCAGGGGGACAGGGGGCTACGAGCAGTACTTC.

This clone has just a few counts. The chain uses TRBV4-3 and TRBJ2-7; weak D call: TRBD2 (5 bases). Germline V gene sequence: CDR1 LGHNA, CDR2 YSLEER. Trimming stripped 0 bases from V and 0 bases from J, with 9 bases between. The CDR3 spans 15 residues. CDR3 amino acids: CASSQDWAGSYEQYF. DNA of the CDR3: TGCGCCAGCAGCCAAGATTGGGCGGGCTCCTACGAGCAGTACTTC.

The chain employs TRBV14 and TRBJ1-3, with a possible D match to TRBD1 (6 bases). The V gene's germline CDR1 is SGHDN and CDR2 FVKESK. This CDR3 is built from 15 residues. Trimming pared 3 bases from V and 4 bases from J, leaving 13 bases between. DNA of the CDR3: TGTGCCAGCAGCCATCGTCAGGGGTTCGGAAACACCATATATTTT. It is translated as CASSHRQGFGNTIYF.

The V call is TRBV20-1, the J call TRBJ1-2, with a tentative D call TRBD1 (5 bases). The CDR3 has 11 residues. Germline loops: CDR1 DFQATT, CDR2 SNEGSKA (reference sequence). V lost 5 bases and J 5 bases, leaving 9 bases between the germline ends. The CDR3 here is CSAPTDYGYTF. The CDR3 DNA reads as TGCAGTGCTCCGACAGATTATGGCTACACCTTC.

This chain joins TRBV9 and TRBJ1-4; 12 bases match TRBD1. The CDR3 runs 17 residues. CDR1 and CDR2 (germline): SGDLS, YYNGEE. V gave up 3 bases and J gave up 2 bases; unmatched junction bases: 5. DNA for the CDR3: TGTGCCAGCAGCGCCGGGGACAGGGGGCTTACTAATGAAAAACTGTTTTTT. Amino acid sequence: CASSAGDRGLTNEKLFF.

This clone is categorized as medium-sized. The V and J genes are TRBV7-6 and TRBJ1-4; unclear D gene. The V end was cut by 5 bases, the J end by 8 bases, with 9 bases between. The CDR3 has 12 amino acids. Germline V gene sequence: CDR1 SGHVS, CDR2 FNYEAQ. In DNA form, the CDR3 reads TGTGCCAGCAGCATTGACTCGGAAAAACTGTTTTTT. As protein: CASSIDSEKLFF.

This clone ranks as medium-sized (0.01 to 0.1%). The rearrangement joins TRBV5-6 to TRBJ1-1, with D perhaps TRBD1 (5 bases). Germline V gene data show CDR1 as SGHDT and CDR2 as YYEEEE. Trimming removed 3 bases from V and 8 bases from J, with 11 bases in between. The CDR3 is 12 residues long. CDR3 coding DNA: TGTGCCAGCAGCTGGAGGGAGGGGGAAGCTTTCTTT. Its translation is CASSWREGEAFF. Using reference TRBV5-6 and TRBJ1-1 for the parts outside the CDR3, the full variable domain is DAGVTQSPTHLIKTRGQQVTLRCSPKSGHDTVSWYQQALGQGPQFIFQYYEEEERQRGNFPDRFSGHQFPNYSSELNVNALLLGDSALYLCASSWREGEAFFGQGTRLTVV.

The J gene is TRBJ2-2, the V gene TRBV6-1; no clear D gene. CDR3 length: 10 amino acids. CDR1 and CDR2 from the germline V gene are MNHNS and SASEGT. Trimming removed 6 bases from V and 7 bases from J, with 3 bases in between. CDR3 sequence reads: CASRDGELFF. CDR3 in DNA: TGTGCCAGCAGGGACGGGGAGCTGTTTTTT.

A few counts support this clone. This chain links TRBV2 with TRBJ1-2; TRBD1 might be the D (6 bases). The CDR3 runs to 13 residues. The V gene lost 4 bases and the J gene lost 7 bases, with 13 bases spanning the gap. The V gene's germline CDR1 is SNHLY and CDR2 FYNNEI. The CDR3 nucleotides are TGTGCCAGCAGTGTTATGGGGGCTGTTGGCTACACCTTC. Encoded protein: CASSVMGAVGYTF.

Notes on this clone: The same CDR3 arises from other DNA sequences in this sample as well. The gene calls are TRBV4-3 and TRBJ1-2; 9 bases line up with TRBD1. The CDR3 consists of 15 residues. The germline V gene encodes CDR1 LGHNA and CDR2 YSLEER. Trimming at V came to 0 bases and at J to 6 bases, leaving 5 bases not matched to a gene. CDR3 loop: CASSQDTGTGNGYTF. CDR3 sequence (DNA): TGCGCCAGCAGCCAAGATACAGGGACAGGGAATGGCTACACCTTC.

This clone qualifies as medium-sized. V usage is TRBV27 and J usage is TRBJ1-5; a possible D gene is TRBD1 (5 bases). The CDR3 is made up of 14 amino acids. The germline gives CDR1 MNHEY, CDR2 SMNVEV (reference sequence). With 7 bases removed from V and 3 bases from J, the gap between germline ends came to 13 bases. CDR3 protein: CASTPLGVNQPQHF. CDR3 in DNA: TGTGCCAGCACTCCTCTAGGGGTCAATCAGCCCCAGCATTTT.

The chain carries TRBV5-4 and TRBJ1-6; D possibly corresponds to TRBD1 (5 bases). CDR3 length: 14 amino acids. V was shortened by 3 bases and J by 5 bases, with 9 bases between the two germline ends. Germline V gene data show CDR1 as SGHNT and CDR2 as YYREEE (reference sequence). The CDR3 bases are TGTGCCAGCAGCTCGGGACTGGATAATTCACCCCTCCACTTT. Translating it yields CASSSGLDNSPLHF.

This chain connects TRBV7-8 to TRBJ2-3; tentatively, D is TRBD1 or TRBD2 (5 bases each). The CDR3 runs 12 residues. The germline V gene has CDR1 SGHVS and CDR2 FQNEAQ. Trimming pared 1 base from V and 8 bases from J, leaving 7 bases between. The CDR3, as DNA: TGTGCCAGCAGCTTAGATGGGGGTACGCAGTATTTT. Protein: CASSLDGGTQYF.

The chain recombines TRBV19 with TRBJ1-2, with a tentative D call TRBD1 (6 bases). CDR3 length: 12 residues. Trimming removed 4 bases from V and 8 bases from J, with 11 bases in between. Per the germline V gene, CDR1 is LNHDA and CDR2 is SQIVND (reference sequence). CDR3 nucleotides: TGTGCCAGTAGTAGGGGGCCGAGGGGCTACACCTTC. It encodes CASSRGPRGYTF.

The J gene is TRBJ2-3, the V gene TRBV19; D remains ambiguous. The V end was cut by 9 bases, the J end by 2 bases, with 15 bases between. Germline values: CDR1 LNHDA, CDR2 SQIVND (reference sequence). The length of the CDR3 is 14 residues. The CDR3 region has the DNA TGTGCCAGCGCAAATGAAGCTGACACAGATACGCAGTATTTT. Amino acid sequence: CASANEADTDTQYF.

In DNA form, the CDR3 reads TGTGCCTGGAGTGTGTCAGGGTATAGCAATCAGCCCCAGCATTTT. As protein: CAWSVSGYSNQPQHF. The chain combines TRBV30 with TRBJ1-5, with a weak D call TRBD1 (5 bases). This CDR3 spans 15 amino acids. Germline CDR1 GTSNPN, CDR2 SVGIG (reference sequence). V dropped 0 bases and J dropped 0 bases, with 9 bases sitting between them.

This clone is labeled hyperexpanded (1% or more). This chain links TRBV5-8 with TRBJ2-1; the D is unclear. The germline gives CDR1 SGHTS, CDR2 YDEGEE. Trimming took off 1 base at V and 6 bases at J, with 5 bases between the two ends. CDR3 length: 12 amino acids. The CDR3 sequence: CASSLNSNEQFF. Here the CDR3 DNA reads TGTGCCAGCAGCTTGAATTCCAATGAGCAGTTCTTC. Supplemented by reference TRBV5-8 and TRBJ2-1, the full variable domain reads EAGVTQSPTHLIKTRGQQATLRCSPISGHTSVYWYQQALGLGLQFLLWYDEGEERNRGNFPPRFSGRQFPNYSSELNVNALELEDSALYLCASSLNSNEQFFGPGTRLTVL.

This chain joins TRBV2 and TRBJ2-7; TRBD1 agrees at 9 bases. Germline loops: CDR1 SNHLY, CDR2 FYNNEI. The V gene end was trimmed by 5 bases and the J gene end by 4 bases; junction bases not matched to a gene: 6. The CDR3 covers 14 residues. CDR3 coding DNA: TGTGCCAGCAGTCGACAGGGGGGCTCTTACGAGCAGTACTTC. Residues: CASSRQGGSYEQYF.

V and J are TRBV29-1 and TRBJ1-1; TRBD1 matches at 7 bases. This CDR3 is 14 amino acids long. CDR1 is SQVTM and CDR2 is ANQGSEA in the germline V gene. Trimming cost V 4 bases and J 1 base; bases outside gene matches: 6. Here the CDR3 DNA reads TGCAGCGTTGGTATCGACAGGGAGAACACTGAAGCTTTCTTT. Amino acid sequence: CSVGIDRENTEAFF.

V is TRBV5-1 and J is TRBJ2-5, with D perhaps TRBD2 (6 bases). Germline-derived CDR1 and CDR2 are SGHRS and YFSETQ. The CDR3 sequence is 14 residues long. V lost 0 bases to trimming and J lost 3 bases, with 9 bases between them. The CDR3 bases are TGCGCCAGCAGCTTGGCTCCGGGGGAAGAGACCCAGTACTTC. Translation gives CASSLAPGEETQYF. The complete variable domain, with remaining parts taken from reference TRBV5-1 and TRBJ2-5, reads KAGVTQTPRYLIKTRGQQVTLSCSPISGHRSVSWYQQTPGQGLQFLFEYFSETQRNKGNFPGRFSGRQFSNSRSEMNVSTLELGDSALYLCASSLAPGEETQYFGPGTRLLVL.